This paragraph reports one T cell receptor beta chain. Its antigen is currently unknown. 13 Jbeta primers and 60 Vbeta primers were used for the PCR. Some clones are missing from TCRdb's copy, which holds only in-frame ones; the method was immunoSEQ multiplex PCR. The table has about 120,000 clones, roughly 82% seen once. This sample was taken from a study of cytomegalovirus exposure and HLA in healthy donors. After removal of 5 bases from V and 3 bases from J, the junction contained 2 bases not matched to a gene. CDR1 and CDR2 from the germline V gene are SGHTA and FQGNSA. The CDR3 has 13 residues. Study conclusions and caveats: Links to common viral pathogens appeared, in a later analysis, for several of the most significant clusters. Among donors in an Asian-associated ancestry cluster, a later analysis reportedly found fewer N-insertions than the approximately 700-donor mean.

The sample comprised PBMCs. The sequence was collected from a woman in her late teens or twenties in good health and CMV-seronegative. The gene calls are TRBV7-2 and TRBJ1-2; 8 positions match TRBD1. CDR3 in DNA: TGTGCCAGCAGCCGACAGGGGCACTATGGCTACACCTTC. It yields the protein CASSRQGHYGYTF. Based on the CDR3 plus reference TRBV7-2 and TRBJ1-2, the full variable domain is GAGVSQSPSNKVTEKGKDVELRCDPISGHTALYWYRQSLGQGLEFLIYFQGNSAPDKSGLPSDRFSAERTGGSVSTLTIQRTQQEDSAVYLCASSRQGHYGYTFGSGTRLTVV.